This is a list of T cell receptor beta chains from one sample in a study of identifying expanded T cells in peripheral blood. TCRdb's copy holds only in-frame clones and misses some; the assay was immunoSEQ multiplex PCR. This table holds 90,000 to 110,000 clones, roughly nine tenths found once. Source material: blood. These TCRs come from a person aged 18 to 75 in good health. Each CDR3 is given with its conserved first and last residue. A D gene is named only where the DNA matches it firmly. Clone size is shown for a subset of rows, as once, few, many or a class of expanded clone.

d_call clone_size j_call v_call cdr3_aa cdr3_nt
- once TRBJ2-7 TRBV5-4 CASSLFTGRNSYEQYF TGTGCCAGCAGCTTGTTTACAGGACGAAACTCCTACGAGCAGTACTTC
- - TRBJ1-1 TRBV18 CASSPLQGENTEAFF TGTGCCAGCTCACCTTTGCAGGGCGAGAACACTGAAGCTTTCTTT
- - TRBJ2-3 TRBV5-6 CASSKGQLTGDTQYF TGTGCCAGCAGTAAAGGACAGCTGACGGGAGATACGCAGTATTTT
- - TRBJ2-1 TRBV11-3 CASSLRRGPSNEQFF TGTGCCAGCAGCCTTAGGAGGGGCCCCTCCAATGAGCAGTTCTTC
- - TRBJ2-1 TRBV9 CASSVRTTNEQFF TGTGCCAGCAGCGTACGGACCACAAATGAGCAGTTCTTC
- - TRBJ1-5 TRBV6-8 CASSYSGPGALTGEGNQPQHF TGTGCCAGCAGTTACTCCGGACCAGGGGCGCTTACGGGTGAGGGCAATCAGCCCCAGCATTTT
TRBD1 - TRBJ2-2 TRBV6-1 CASSERTGSDTGELFF TGTGCCAGCAGTGAAAGGACAGGGTCTGACACCGGGGAGCTGTTTTTT
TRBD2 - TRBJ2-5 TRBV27 CASSFWTSGFRETQYF TGTGCCAGCAGTTTTTGGACTAGCGGGTTCAGAGAGACCCAGTACTTC
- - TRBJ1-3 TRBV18 CASSPSDRPSGNTIYF TGTGCCAGCTCACCCTCAGACAGACCGTCTGGAAACACCATATATTTT
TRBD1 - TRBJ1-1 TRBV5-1 CASSLLGTGPTEAFF TGCGCCAGCAGCTTACTGGGGACAGGGCCAACTGAAGCTTTCTTT
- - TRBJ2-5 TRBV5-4 CASTTVGSETQYF TGTGCCAGCACCACAGTTGGGTCGGAGACCCAGTACTTC
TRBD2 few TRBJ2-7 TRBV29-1 CSVDAGGSYEQYF TGCAGCGTTGATGCGGGAGGGTCCTACGAGCAGTACTTC
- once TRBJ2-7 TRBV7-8 CASSLPASTRSSYEQYF TGTGCCAGCAGCTTACCCGCCAGTACCAGGAGCTCCTACGAGCAGTACTTC
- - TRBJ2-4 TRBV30 CAWEGGDLPAKNIQYF TGTGCCTGGGAGGGAGGAGATTTGCCTGCCAAAAACATTCAGTACTTC
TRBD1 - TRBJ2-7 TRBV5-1 CASRRGRESNYEQYF TGCGCCAGCAGGAGGGGGCGCGAGTCGAACTACGAGCAGTACTTC
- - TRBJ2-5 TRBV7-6 CASSRIDSEETQYF TGTGCCAGCAGCCGAATAGACAGCGAAGAGACCCAGTACTTC
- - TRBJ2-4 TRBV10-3 CAISDGTSGNIQYF TGTGCCATCAGCGACGGGACCTCGGGAAACATTCAGTACTTC
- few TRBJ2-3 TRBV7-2 CASSPQSTDTQYF TGTGCCAGCAGCCCCCAGAGCACAGATACGCAGTATTTT
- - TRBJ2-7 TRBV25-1 CASSVALSYEQYF TGTGCCAGCAGTGTTGCTCTTTCCTACGAGCAGTACTTC
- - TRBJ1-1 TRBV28 CASSPLETHTEAFF TGTGCCAGCAGTCCCCTTGAGACGCACACTGAAGCTTTCTTT
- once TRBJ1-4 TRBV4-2 CASSTSTVLTNEKLFF TGTGCCAGCAGCACCTCCACCGTTCTGACTAATGAAAAACTGTTTTTT
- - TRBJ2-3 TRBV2 CASSERGVGTDTQYF TGTGCCAGCAGTGAGCGCGGGGTTGGCACAGATACGCAGTATTTT
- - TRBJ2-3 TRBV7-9 CASSETSSGTDTQYF TGTGCCAGCAGCGAAACTAGCTCAGGCACAGATACGCAGTATTTT
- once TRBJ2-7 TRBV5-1 CASSLAHDITSSYEQYF TGCGCCAGCAGCTTGGCTCATGACATTACGTCCTCCTACGAGCAGTACTTC
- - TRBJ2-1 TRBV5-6 CASSFRRGNNEQFF TGTGCCAGCAGCTTCCGTCGGGGGAACAATGAGCAGTTCTTC
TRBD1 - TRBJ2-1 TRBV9 CASTRGTQNYEQFF TGTGCCAGCACCAGGGGGACCCAGAACTATGAGCAGTTCTTC
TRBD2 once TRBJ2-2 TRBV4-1 CASSLGEGNTGELFF TGCGCCAGCTCCCTGGGGGAGGGCAACACCGGGGAGCTGTTTTTT
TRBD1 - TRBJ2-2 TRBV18 CASSPPGQGSGELFF TGTGCCAGCTCACCACCGGGACAGGGATCCGGGGAGCTGTTTTTT
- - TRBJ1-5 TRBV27 CASSFSGQGGQPQHF TGTGCCAGCAGTTTTTCAGGTCAGGGAGGTCAGCCCCAGCATTTT
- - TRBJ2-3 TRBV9 CASRPPTGDTQYF TGTGCCAGCAGACCACCCACAGGGGATACGCAGTATTTT
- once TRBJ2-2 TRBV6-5 CASRVLSGTGELFF TGTGCCAGCAGGGTCCTTTCAGGCACCGGGGAGCTGTTTTTT
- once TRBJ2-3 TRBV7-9 CASSLARGGADTQYF TGTGCCAGCAGCTTAGCGCGAGGGGGAGCAGATACGCAGTATTTT
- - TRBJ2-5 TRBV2 CAQSLQETQYF TGTGCACAGAGCCTACAAGAGACCCAGTACTTC
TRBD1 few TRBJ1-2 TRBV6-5 CASSPTGVGYTF TGTGCCAGCAGCCCGACAGGGGTTGGCTACACCTTC
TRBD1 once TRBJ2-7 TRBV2 CASSDRGPSYEQYF TGTGCCAGCAGTGACAGGGGGCCCTCCTACGAGCAGTACTTC